The present TCR beta chain was sequenced within a study of post-analysis software for immune sequencing data (dated by TCRdb to 2015 to 2017). Some background on the complete study: Recorded disease courses included relapsing-remitting, secondary progressive and progressive-relapsing multiple sclerosis, with some patients lacking subtype annotation. Patient repertoires were compared against roughly 12 previously published healthy control repertoires from donors aged roughly 6 to 26 years. A subset of samples was prepared in parallel using single-end sample barcoding, then pooled and co-amplified after Illumina adapter ligation.

Overall study results and their limits: When samples were clustered directly using the F measure, samples prepared in the same batch co-clustered strongly, which prompted a batch-effect correction. Compared with controls, multiple sclerosis patients had significantly lower normalized Chao1 diversity, a finding suggesting substantial peripheral T-cell clonal expansion. The control group was slightly older than the multiple sclerosis patient group.

With respect to this clonotype: It has no known antigen specificity. One base away there is no much larger clone; base qualities are not given.

To demonstrate the VDJtools post-analysis software, the study profiled TCR beta repertoires from the peripheral blood of 10 to 15 young patients with multiple sclerosis. The patients with multiple sclerosis were children and adolescents between about 6 and 17 years of age. The method was PCR. TCRdb shows the sequencer as Illumina HiSeq 2500. To reduce PCR and sequencing biases, unique molecular identifiers were built into the TCR beta cDNA libraries. Per 1 to 10 million input T cells, approximately 500,000 cDNA molecules were obtained, such that each molecule approximated one T cell. Patient libraries were prepared and sequenced with the same protocol used for the earlier healthy control dataset. Within a given batch, samples were prepared together, multiplexed and sequenced on the same HiSeq lane. From the authors' description of their analysis: MIGEC was used to process the raw barcoded reads, and molecular identifier groups with only a single read were discarded before consensus assembly and CDR3 extraction. Clonotype tables were post-analysed with VDJtools, normalizing diversity by down-sampling all datasets to the smallest sample size. Repertoire overlap clustering matched CDR3 amino acid but not nucleotide sequences to correct batch-related cross-sample contamination. The public reads were reprocessed in TCRdb via fastp at Q25 and MiXCR, keeping in-frame beta chains. Every distinct CDR3 protein forms one entry, paired with its most common genes and DNA. The authors' filters were not applied to this entry. This sample holds approximately 730,000 distinct CDR3 sequences; roughly 27% were observed only once. More than 0.45% of the sample is held by the ten biggest clonotypes.

This receptor was taken from a girl under 18 with multiple sclerosis. Sequenced sample: blood.

The DNA reads TGCAGTGCTGGACGACGGCTGGGACTGGACTCTGGAAACACCATATATTTT. It translates to CSAGRRLGLDSGNTIYF. The sequence joins TRBV20-1 to TRBJ1-3; possibly the D gene is TRBD1, per 5 matching bases. The CDR3 holds 17 amino acids from the cysteine to the phenylalanine. Only CDR3 DNA is held: 51 bases, read in frame from base 1. Taken from the germline V gene (reference sequence), the CDR1 and CDR2 loops are DFQATT and SNEGSKA. V and J are truncated by 5 bases and 0 bases respectively, leaving an intervening sequence of 20 bases.